This T cell receptor (beta chain) was observed in a study of identical twins. Study conclusions and caveats: Out-of-frame alpha sequences common to twins exhibited a surplus of low generation probability. Abundant beta clonotypes from cord blood bore fewer insertions; memory repertoires lacked this pattern. Sharing of beta out-of-frame sequences by twins showed a weaker excess.

Unique molecular identifiers were present on cDNA, and template switching added a universal primer site. TCRdb reprocessed the 5' RACE reads via MiXCR and lists one record per CDR3 protein. The sample includes 1.5 million to 2 million distinct CDR3 sequences, under 35% seen only once; the top ten take more than 0.25%. This clonotype was seen only a few times. Its antigen is unknown. Compared with germline, one end of the junction differs, possibly owing to a read error. Germline V lookup: CDR1 SGHTA, CDR2 FQGNSA. This CDR3 region has 17 residues. The V and J genes are TRBV7-2 and TRBJ1-5; 7 nucleotides line up with TRBD1. The sample consisted of cord blood. This clonotype was obtained from a newborn girl in good health. The CDR3 here is CASSQRQGSRSNQPQHF. The CDR3 DNA reads TGTGCCAGCAGCCAAAGACAGGGTAGCAGGAGCAATCAACCCCAGCATTTT.